These 18 T cell receptor beta chains share one sample of origin, sequenced in a study of blood T cell repertoires in COVID-19. The assay was immunoSEQ multiplex PCR, and TCRdb's table has in-frame clones only and misses some. The sample carries hundreds of thousands of clones, about 85% recorded once. The sequencing sample was made of PBMCs or T cells enriched from blood (not recorded which). These TCRs come from a woman aged 45-65 years who had recovered from COVID-19.

CDR3 nucleotides: TGCGCCAGCAGCTGGGGGGACAGGGGGAACACTGAAGCTTTCTTT. It encodes CASSWGDRGNTEAFF. The chain is built from TRBV5-1 and TRBJ1-1; 10 nucleotides agree with TRBD1. The ends lost 3 bases at V and 1 base at J; junction bases unmatched: 3. Per the germline V gene, CDR1 is SGHRS and CDR2 is YFSETQ. The CDR3 consists of 15 residues.

The chain joins TRBV6-5 to TRBJ1-2, with 7 bases fitting TRBD1. CDR1 is MNHEY and CDR2 is SVGAGI in the germline V gene. The CDR3 totals 14 residues. With 0 bases clipped from V and 4 bases from J, the junction kept 2 bases outside the gene matches. Written as DNA, the CDR3 is TGTGCCAGCAGTTACTCTCCAGGGGGCTATGGCTACACCTTC. The encoded protein is CASSYSPGGYGYTF.

The chain combines TRBV28 with TRBJ1-6; D gene uncertain. V gave up 6 bases and J gave up 7 bases, with 7 bases separating them. Germline V CDR1 and CDR2: MDHEN, SYDVKM. The CDR3 is 12 amino acids. The CDR3: CASRLRNSPLHF. For the CDR3, the DNA is TGTGCCAGCAGGCTAAGAAATTCACCCCTCCACTTT. Looking up the rest from reference TRBV28 and TRBJ1-6 gives the full variable domain: DVKVTQSSRYLVKRTGEKVFLECVQDMDHENMFWYRQDPGLGLRLIYFSYDVKMKEKGDIPEGYSVSREKKERFSLILESASTNQTSMYLCASRLRNSPLHFGNGTRLTVT.

J is TRBJ2-2 and V is TRBV2; 7 nucleotides line up with TRBD1. The CDR3 runs 15 residues. The V and J ends lost 7 bases and 6 bases, in that order; junction bases with no gene match: 11. Germline V gene lookup returns CDR1 SNHLY and CDR2 FYNNEI. Here the CDR3 reads CASIGRAGGAGELFF. CDR3 bases: TGTGCCAGCATTGGAAGGGCAGGGGGAGCCGGGGAGCTGTTTTTT.

The rearrangement joins TRBV4-3 to TRBJ1-6; TRBD1 is a possible D gene (5 bases). Germline loops: CDR1 LGHNA, CDR2 YSLEER. This CDR3 is 17 amino acids long. V lost 1 base to trimming and J lost 10 bases, with 20 bases between them. Here the CDR3 reads CASSQASTAGSGSPLHF. CDR3 in DNA: TGCGCCAGCAGCCAAGCGTCGACAGCGGGGAGTGGGTCACCCCTCCACTTT.

The chain carries TRBV6-2 or TRBV6-3 and TRBJ2-7; 7 bases line up with TRBD2. Trimming at V came to 4 bases and at J to 2 bases, leaving 5 bases not matched to a gene. Germline CDR1 MNHEY, CDR2 SVGEGT. The CDR3 consists of 14 residues. Here the CDR3 reads CASSWPSGAYEQYF. CDR3 nucleotides: TGTGCCAGCAGTTGGCCTAGCGGAGCCTACGAGCAGTACTTC.

This clone was counted between two and nine times. The chain carries TRBV4-1 and TRBJ2-1; 8 nucleotides match TRBD1. Trimming took 2 bases from V and 4 from J; bases not matched to a gene: 7. The CDR3 has 16 residues. Germline V gives CDR1 MGHRA, CDR2 YSYEKL. The DNA of the CDR3 is TGCGCCAGCAGCCAACCTCCACGGACAGGGTACAATGAGCAGTTCTTC. This translates into CASSQPPRTGYNEQFF.

Note on this clone: The sample contains more than one DNA sequence encoding this CDR3. This chain connects TRBV18 to TRBJ1-5; a possible D gene is TRBD1 (6 bases). The CDR3 length is 13 residues. CDR1 KGHSH and CDR2 LQKENI come from the germline V gene. V lost 2 bases to trimming and J lost 5 bases, with 7 bases between them. CDR3 region: CASSPNRDQPQHF. CDR3 bases: TGTGCCAGCTCACCAAACAGGGATCAGCCCCAGCATTTT. Full variable domain (remainder filled in from reference TRBV18 and TRBJ1-5): NAGVMQNPRHLVRRRGQEARLRCSPMKGHSHVYWYRQLPEEGLKFMVYLQKENIIDESGMPKERFSAEFPKEGPSILRIQQVVRGDSAAYFCASSPNRDQPQHFGDGTRLSIL.

The J gene is TRBJ1-4, the V gene TRBV5-8; D possibly corresponds to TRBD1 (5 bases). Germline V CDR1 and CDR2: SGHTS, YDEGEE. Trimming took off 4 bases at V and 0 bases at J, with 16 bases between the two ends. The CDR3 runs 17 residues. The CDR3 DNA is TGTGCCAGCAGCCGTGGACACTCTCCCCCAACTAATGAAAAACTGTTTTTT. Translated, it gives CASSRGHSPPTNEKLFF.

This clone was detected once. The V and J genes are TRBV29-1 and TRBJ2-3; TRBD1 is a possible D gene (6 bases). V lost 3 bases and J lost 5, with 15 bases in between. CDR1 and CDR2 from the germline V gene are SQVTM and ANQGSEA. This CDR3 has 14 residues. CDR3 coding DNA: TGCAGCGTTGATGGACAGTTCTCGGGAGATACGCAGTATTTT. This translates into CSVDGQFSGDTQYF.

The rearrangement uses TRBV7-8 and TRBJ1-1; perhaps TRBD1 as D (5 bases). This CDR3 has 14 amino acids. Germline CDR1 reads SGHVS; CDR2 reads FQNEAQ. With 5 bases removed from V and 1 base from J, the gap between germline ends came to 11 bases. The DNA for the CDR3 is TGTGCCAGCAGCCCGACAGTGCCGAACACTGAAGCTTTCTTT. Translated, it gives CASSPTVPNTEAFF.

In this sample, this clone turned up once. The V call is TRBV19, the J call TRBJ1-5; 7 bases match TRBD1. With V trimmed by 4 bases and J by 2 bases, 5 bases remained unmatched. Germline CDR1 and CDR2: LNHDA and SQIVND (reference sequence). The CDR3 spans 15 residues. This CDR3 reads CASSRGGQGNQPQHF. CDR3 DNA sequence: TGTGCCAGTAGTAGGGGCGGACAGGGCAATCAGCCCCAGCATTTT.

The CDR3 DNA is TGTGCCAGTAGTAGAGCACCCCGACAGGGGATGGATCAGCCCCAGCATTTT. It codes for CASSRAPRQGMDQPQHF. V gene TRBV19 combines with J gene TRBJ1-5; 8 positions match TRBD1. CDR3 size: 17 residues. The J segment lost 5 bases and the V segment lost 4 bases, leaving 13 bases of the junction unmatched. The germline gives CDR1 LNHDA, CDR2 SQIVND (reference sequence).

This chain connects TRBV4-1 to TRBJ2-7, with 9 positions matching TRBD1. CDR3 length: 14 residues. J was trimmed by 2 bases and V by 9 bases; bases with no gene match: 8. The germline gives CDR1 MGHRA, CDR2 YSYEKL. CDR3 sequence: CASQTGTGPYEQYF. The CDR3 nucleotides read TGCGCCAGTCAAACCGGGACAGGGCCCTACGAGCAGTACTTC.

V and J are TRBV30 and TRBJ1-1; 8 bases are shared with TRBD1. This CDR3 is 16 amino acids long. CDR1 is GTSNPN and CDR2 is SVGIG in the germline V gene (reference sequence). Trimming cost V 2 bases and J 5 bases; bases outside gene matches: 13. CDR3 sequence reads: CAWSSPGQGWRTEAFF. CDR3 nucleotide sequence: TGTGCCTGGAGTTCCCCAGGACAGGGCTGGAGAACTGAAGCTTTCTTT.

The chain combines TRBV21-1 with TRBJ2-3; the D call of TRBD1 is as the table states it, not checked on the DNA. TRBV21-1 is assigned pseudogene status. This CDR3 is 15 amino acids long. The CDR3 DNA follows: TGTGCCAGCAGCAAAGTCCAGACAGAGTCAGATACGCAGTATTTT. Its protein product is CASSKVQTESDTQYF.

This clone was seen more than once but under ten times. The chain combines TRBV10-2 with TRBJ2-2; 12 positions agree with TRBD2. J lost 7 bases, V lost 3 bases, and 6 bases had no gene match. Germline CDR1 is WSHSY and CDR2 is SAAADI. CDR3 length equals 16 residues. Here the CDR3 DNA reads TGCGCCAGCAGTGAAAGACTAGCGGGAGTTCTCGGGGAGCTGTTTTTT. It is translated as CASSERLAGVLGELFF.

V and J are TRBV2 and TRBJ1-1; D might be TRBD1 (5 bases). From germline, CDR1 is SNHLY and CDR2 FYNNEI. The V end was cut by 4 bases, the J end by 9 bases, with 12 bases between. The CDR3 length is 12 residues. The CDR3 bases are TGTGCCAGCAGTGCGGACAAAAGCCAAGCTTTCTTT. Residues: CASSADKSQAFF.